Ten or more counts support the clone carrying this T cell receptor beta chain. Its antigen is unknown. It was by two-round multiplex PCR that TCR beta CDR3 was amplified from genomic DNA. First-round PCR amplification was performed with primers specific to each TRBV and TRBJ gene. Each CDR3 protein is one row after TCRdb ran MiXCR on the multiplex PCR reads. The table records about 51,000 distinct CDR3 sequences, less than 35% of them present only once. This sample was taken from a study of prognosis after radiotherapy for stage I lung cancer. Regarding the study as a whole: It was in patients who developed distant metastases that Shannon entropy after stereotactic body radiation therapy was lower.

Here the sequenced sample was PBMCs, taken before or after stereotactic body radiation therapy (not recorded which). This TCR came from a donor at least 50 years old with non-small cell lung cancer.

DNA for the CDR3: TGTGCCAGCAGCCCGCCATTGGGAGCCGGGACAGCGTTATACGAGCAGTACTTC. Its protein is CASSPPLGAGTALYEQYF. The V and J genes are TRBV3-2 and TRBJ2-7; the table assigns TRBD1, which was not confirmed against the DNA. TRBV3-2 is deemed a pseudogene. The CDR3 sequence is 18 residues long.